This T cell receptor beta chain was profiled in a study of T cells after yellow fever vaccination. Study overall: Some fractions had low cell numbers, and these were prepared with SMART-Seq v4 Ultra Low Input.

This clonotype was detected a few times. What it binds is not known. CDR1 and CDR2 (germline): MGHRA, YSYEKL. There are 17 residues in the CDR3. V lost 1 base and J lost 2; bases outside the gene matches: 7. TCRdb fed the 5' RACE reads into MiXCR, producing one record per CDR3 protein. In the table there are approximately 300,000 distinct CDR3 sequences, 6.8% of which are singletons. Study observations and caveats: The CD4 compartment and the CD8 compartment contained a small share of clonotypes in common. Peaking on day 5 versus 15, the secondary response was faster but weaker.

The chain uses TRBV4-1 and TRBJ2-2; TRBD1 aligns across 7 bases. Specimen: PBMCs, collected more than 40 days after the first yellow fever vaccination. The receptor comes from a man aged 18 to 30 who received the YFV17D yellow fever vaccine. CDR3 bases: TGCGCCAGCAGCCAAGGACAGGGCGTGGGTAACACCGGGGAGCTGTTTTTT. Its translation: CASSQGQGVGNTGELFF.